The 27 T cell receptor beta chains below all came from one sample that was sequenced in a study of Graves' ophthalmopathy and Graves' hyperthyroidism. Amplifying from RNA transcripts, the study obtained TCR beta CDR3 regions. Amplification began with first-round RT-PCR using HTBI primers, then second-round multiplex PCR was performed. MiXCR was run by TCRdb on the multiplex PCR reads, yielding one entry per CDR3 protein. The table has some 1.1 million distinct CDR3 sequences, 35% to 40% seen once; the top ten hold 11%. The sequencing sample was made of peripheral blood or thyroid tissue (not recorded which). Every receptor here comes from an adult man with Graves' hyperthyroidism.

This clonotype was detected many times. The genes are TRBV2 and TRBJ1-2, with D maybe TRBD1 (6 bases). The V end was cut by 7 bases, the J end by 3 bases, with 12 bases between. The CDR3 covers 13 residues. Germline values: CDR1 SNHLY, CDR2 FYNNEI. Written as DNA, the CDR3 is TGTGCCAGCACTCGGACAGTTGACTATGGCTACACCTTC. Its translation: CASTRTVDYGYTF.

This clonotype was found many times. The V call is TRBV10-3, the J call TRBJ2-7, with TRBD1 matching over 10 bases. There are 14 residues in the CDR3. The germline V gene has CDR1 ENHRY and CDR2 SYGVKD. V lost 2 bases, J lost 3 bases, and 1 base stayed unmatched. The CDR3 spells CAISEGQGGYEQYF. The CDR3 nucleotides read TGTGCCATCAGTGAGGGACAGGGGGGCTACGAGCAGTACTTC.

The chain is built from TRBV6-5 and TRBJ1-3; 8 positions match TRBD1. Germline V gene sequence: CDR1 MNHEY, CDR2 SVGAGI. V trimming: 5 bases; J trimming: 8 bases; junction bases outside the gene matches: 8. The CDR3 contains 14 residues. The CDR3 nucleotides are TGTGCCAGCAGTGAACAGGGGGATGGCTACACCATATATTTT. Translated: CASSEQGDGYTIYF.

Comments on this clonotype: Sequence at one end of the junction differs from germline and may be a read error. The chain combines TRBV2 with TRBJ1-2; weak D call: TRBD1 (6 bases). Germline V gene data show CDR1 as SNHLY and CDR2 as FYNNEI. The CDR3 extends over 12 amino acids. CDR3 loop: CASTRDTLPGFF. CDR3 bases: TGTGCCAGCACTCGGGACACCCTTCCAGGCTTCTTC.

This chain links TRBV6-1 with TRBJ1-5; the D is unclear. The V gene's germline CDR1 is MNHNS and CDR2 SASEGT. This CDR3 region has 15 residues. V gave up 2 bases and J gave up 6 bases, with 14 bases separating them. The CDR3 coding sequence is TGTGCCAGCAGTGAACTGGTTGGGCTCGGTCAGCCCCAGCATTTT. It is translated as CASSELVGLGQPQHF.

The chain employs TRBV2 and TRBJ2-3; 11 bases are shared with TRBD2. Losses at the gene ends were 6 bases for V and 0 bases for J; bases not matched to a gene: 5. From germline, CDR1 is SNHLY and CDR2 FYNNEI. The CDR3 has 16 residues. The CDR3 coding sequence is TGTGCCAGCAGGCTCCGGACTAGCGGGAGCACAGATACGCAGTATTTT. Encoded protein: CASRLRTSGSTDTQYF.

This chain links TRBV29-1 with TRBJ1-2, with TRBD1 matching over 7 bases. The CDR3 has 11 residues. Trimming at V came to 8 bases and at J to 6 bases, leaving 6 bases not matched to a gene. Germline-derived CDR1 and CDR2 are SQVTM and ANQGSEA. This chain's CDR3 is CSYRDSNGYTF. In DNA, the CDR3 is TGCAGCTATAGGGACAGCAATGGCTACACCTTC.

Ten or more counts support this clonotype. This sequence joins TRBV7-9 and TRBJ1-1, with D hard to call. Germline assignment: CDR1 SEHNR and CDR2 FQNEAQ (reference sequence). V shed 5 bases and J shed 1 base, with 8 bases lying between them. This CDR3 contains 13 residues. The CDR3, as DNA: TGTGCCAGCAGCAACGTCGGGAACACTGAAGCTTTCTTT. Protein sequence: CASSNVGNTEAFF.

This clonotype has only a few counts. The V call is TRBV12-3 or TRBV12-4, the J call TRBJ1-3, with 7 bases lining up with TRBD1. The CDR3 is made up of 17 amino acids. Trimming took 1 base from V and 0 from J; bases not matched to a gene: 6. CDR3 nucleotides: TGTGCCAGCAGTTTAGTGTTTGACAGGGACTCTGGAAACACCATATATTTT. Protein product: CASSLVFDRDSGNTIYF.

The chain recombines TRBV30 with TRBJ1-6; no clear D gene. Trimming shortened V by 1 base and J by 14 bases, and 15 bases separated the two germline ends. CDR1 GTSNPN and CDR2 SVGIG come from the germline V gene (reference sequence). The CDR3 sequence is 13 residues long. This CDR3 reads CAWSGLIWATLHF. As DNA, the CDR3 is TGTGCCTGGAGTGGGTTAATTTGGGCAACCCTCCACTTT.

This clonotype was counted many times. The CDR3 loop is CASSLVQGSSYEQYF. The CDR3 DNA reads TGTGCCAGCAGCTTAGTCCAGGGGAGCTCCTACGAGCAGTACTTC. This chain uses TRBV11-2 with TRBJ2-7; possibly TRBD1 for D (6 bases). CDR3 size: 15 residues. CDR1 is SGHAT and CDR2 is FQNNGV in the germline V gene. The V end was cut by 1 base, the J end by 0 bases, with 10 bases between.

At least ten counts were recorded for this clonotype. The chain has TRBV10-1 and TRBJ2-2; D is undetermined. CDR1 is WNHNN, CDR2 SYGVQD, per germline (reference sequence). Trimming took off 6 bases at V and 3 bases at J, with 8 bases between the two ends. The CDR3 is made up of 13 amino acids. The CDR3 DNA reads as TGCGCCAGCAGCATACCGCACACCGGGGAGCTGTTTTTT. Its translation is CASSIPHTGELFF.

The chain uses TRBV4-1 and TRBJ2-6; maybe TRBD2 (5 bases). The germline V gene has CDR1 MGHRA and CDR2 YSYEKL. The CDR3 extends over 17 amino acids. Trimming shortened V by 0 bases and J by 3 bases, and 12 bases separated the two germline ends. The DNA of the CDR3 is TGCGCCAGCAGCCAAGATGTACGAGGGTTTGGGGCCAACGTCCTGACTTTC. The encoded protein is CASSQDVRGFGANVLTF.

CDR3 DNA sequence: TGCAGCGTTGTAATGGGGCGTAATGAAAAACTGTTTTTT. Encoded protein: CSVVMGRNEKLFF. The genes are TRBV29-1 and TRBJ1-4; possible D gene TRBD1, 5 bases. There are 13 residues in the CDR3. Germline assignment: CDR1 SQVTM and CDR2 ANQGSEA. V dropped 4 bases and J dropped 4 bases, with 10 bases sitting between them.

The rearrangement uses TRBV2 and TRBJ2-7; 9 bases are a match to TRBD1. There are 17 residues in the CDR3. The germline V gene has CDR1 SNHLY and CDR2 FYNNEI. With 5 bases clipped from V and 2 bases from J, the junction kept 13 bases outside the gene matches. The CDR3 protein is CASSFLPRTGDPYEQYF. The CDR3 DNA follows: TGTGCCAGCAGTTTCCTTCCCCGGACAGGGGACCCCTACGAGCAGTACTTC.

The chain couples TRBV5-6 to TRBJ1-4; no clear D gene. This CDR3 spans 14 amino acids. V was trimmed by 1 base and J by 8 bases, leaving 12 bases between them. Germline CDR1 and CDR2: SGHDT and YYEEEE. The CDR3 DNA follows: TGTGCCAGCAGCTTGTTTCAAAGGAGAGAAAAACTGTTTTTT. This sequence encodes CASSLFQRREKLFF.

A word on this clonotype: Likely a read error: the CDR3 ends without its conserved phenylalanine or tryptophan. The chain couples TRBV7-2 to TRBJ2-5, with 11 bases that match TRBD2. The V gene's germline CDR1 is SGHTA and CDR2 FQGNSA. The CDR3 extends over 14 amino acids. As DNA, the CDR3 is TGTGCCAGCAGCCTAGCGGGAGGTGCGGAGACCCAGTACCTC. This gives the protein CASSLAGGAETQYL.

In its sample, this clonotype was seen many times. The CDR3 nucleotides are TGCGCCAGCAGCCAAGTGCAGGGGGATGGCTACACCTTC. It yields the protein CASSQVQGDGYTF. The chain has TRBV4-3 and TRBJ1-2; TRBD1 matches at 7 bases. V lost 1 base to trimming and J lost 6 bases; unmatched junction nucleotides: 2. The CDR3 loop spans 13 amino acids. Germline values: CDR1 LGHNA, CDR2 YSLEER.

In regard to this clonotype: A much larger clone differs from this one at a single base, so this may be a read error. This CDR3 fails to terminate in the conserved phenylalanine or tryptophan, so it likely reflects a read error. The V and J genes are TRBV20-1 and TRBJ1-1; TRBD1 aligns across 9 bases. The V and J ends lost 4 bases and 1 base, in that order; junction bases with no gene match: 4. Looked up from germline, CDR1 is DFQATT and CDR2 is SNEGSKA (reference sequence). CDR3 length equals 14 residues. The CDR3 here is CSAMDRGWNTEAFV. CDR3 DNA: TGCAGTGCTATGGACAGGGGTTGGAACACTGAAGCTTTCGTT.

J is TRBJ1-2 and V is TRBV7-2; D not certain. Germline V gene data show CDR1 as SGHTA and CDR2 as FQGNSA. The V end lost 0 bases, the J end lost 7 bases, and 12 bases lay between the germline ends. The CDR3 is made up of 14 amino acids. Here the CDR3 reads CASSLARGLGGYTF. For the CDR3, the DNA is TGTGCCAGCAGCTTAGCGCGAGGGTTGGGTGGCTACACCTTC.

This clonotype has a count of ten or more. The gene calls are TRBV19 and TRBJ2-5; D call uncertain. Germline V CDR1 and CDR2: LNHDA, SQIVND (reference sequence). Trimming took off 6 bases at V and 3 bases at J, with 8 bases between the two ends. The CDR3 runs 12 residues. As DNA, the CDR3 is TGTGCCAGTAGCCAATTTAAAGAGACCCAGTACTTC. Its protein is CASSQFKETQYF.

This clonotype occurred many times. This rearrangement joins TRBV29-1 to TRBJ2-7, with 10 bases identical to TRBD2. The germline V gene has CDR1 SQVTM and CDR2 ANQGSEA. With 5 bases clipped from V and 7 bases from J, the junction kept 8 bases outside the gene matches. The CDR3 consists of 13 residues. The CDR3 sequence: CSVRASGSGEQYF. Here the CDR3 DNA reads TGCAGCGTTCGGGCTAGCGGGAGTGGTGAGCAGTACTTC.

Comments on this clonotype: The CDR3 carries no conserved terminal phenylalanine or tryptophan, so it likely arises from a read error. This chain uses TRBV6-2 or TRBV6-3 with TRBJ2-7, with D possibly being TRBD2 (6 bases). This CDR3 contains 15 residues. Germline lookup yields CDR1 MNHEY and CDR2 SVGEGT. V lost 2 bases and J 0 bases, leaving 11 bases between the germline ends. Here the CDR3 DNA reads TGTGCCAGCAGTTACGGGGACTTTAGCTCCTACGAGCAGTACCTC. This sequence encodes CASSYGDFSSYEQYL.

There are many counts of this clonotype. The rearrangement uses TRBV19 and TRBJ1-1, with D perhaps matching TRBD1 (5 bases). V was clipped by 1 base and J by 4 bases, with 13 bases between them. This CDR3 region has 15 residues. Germline CDR1 LNHDA, CDR2 SQIVND (reference sequence). For the CDR3, the DNA is TGTGCCAGTAGTATAGCGGGGACTCCCTCCACTGAAGCTTTCTTT. It yields the protein CASSIAGTPSTEAFF.

Comments on this clonotype: The junction departs from the called germline gene at one end, perhaps through a read error. The V call is TRBV12-3 or TRBV12-4, the J call TRBJ2-5, with 9 positions matching TRBD1. The CDR3 length is 15 residues. The CDR3 here is CASSSGTGIQEIQYF. The DNA for the CDR3 is TGTGCCAGCAGTTCCGGGACAGGGATCCAAGAGATCCAGTACTTC.

The CDR3, as DNA: TGTGCCAGCAGCCGTCGACTGGGGGCGGCCGGGGAGCTGTTTTTT. Translation: CASSRRLGAAGELFF. This rearrangement joins TRBV28 to TRBJ2-2, with D maybe TRBD1 (6 bases). Deletions cut 6 bases from V and 6 bases from J, with 17 bases between. Germline V gene lookup returns CDR1 MDHEN and CDR2 SYDVKM. This CDR3 contains 15 residues.

Comment on this clonotype: Given a much more abundant clone one base away, this may be a read error. The V gene is TRBV19, the J gene TRBJ1-3; D is unresolved. Trimming shortened V by 10 bases and J by 0 bases, and 4 bases separated the two germline ends. Germline V lookup: CDR1 LNHDA, CDR2 SQIVND (reference sequence). CDR3 size: 11 residues. As DNA, the CDR3 is TGTGCCACCCTCTCTGGAAACACCATATATTTT. Protein: CATLSGNTIYF.